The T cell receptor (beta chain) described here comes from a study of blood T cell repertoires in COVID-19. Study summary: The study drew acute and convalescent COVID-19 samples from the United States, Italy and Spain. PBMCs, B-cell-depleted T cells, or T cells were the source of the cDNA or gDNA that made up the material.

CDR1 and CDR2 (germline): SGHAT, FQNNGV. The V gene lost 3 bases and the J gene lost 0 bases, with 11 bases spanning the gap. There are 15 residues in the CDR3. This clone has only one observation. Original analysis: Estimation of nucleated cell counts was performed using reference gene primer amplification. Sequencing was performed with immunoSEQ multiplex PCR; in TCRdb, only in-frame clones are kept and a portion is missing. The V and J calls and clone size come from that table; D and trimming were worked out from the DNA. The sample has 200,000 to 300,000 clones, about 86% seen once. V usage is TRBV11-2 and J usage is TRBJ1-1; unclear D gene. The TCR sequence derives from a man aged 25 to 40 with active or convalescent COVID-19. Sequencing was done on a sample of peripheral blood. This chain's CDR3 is CASSFSGPMNTEAFF. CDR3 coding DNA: TGTGCCAGCAGCTTTTCAGGCCCCATGAACACTGAAGCTTTCTTT. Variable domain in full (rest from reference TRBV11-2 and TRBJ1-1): EAGVAQSPRYKIIEKRQSVAFWCNPISGHATLYWYQQILGQGPKLLIQFQNNGVVDDSQLPKDRFSAERLKGVDSTLKIQPAKLEDSAVYLCASSFSGPMNTEAFFGQGTRLTVV.